These 12 T cell receptor beta chains share one sample of origin, sequenced in a study of cytomegalovirus exposure and HLA in healthy donors. The PCR used 60 Vbeta and 13 Jbeta primers. Assay used: immunoSEQ multiplex PCR; TCRdb lists only in-frame clones, some missing. The table has about 120,000 clones, around 80% seen once; the top ten hold roughly 1.5%. The sequenced sample consisted of PBMCs. The origin of the receptors is a female donor in good health and CMV-seronegative.

This clone showed up just a few times. The chain joins TRBV6-6 to TRBJ2-5; 10 nucleotides align to TRBD2. The germline CDR1 and CDR2 sequences are MNHNY and SVGAGI (reference sequence). The CDR3 length is 15 residues. With V trimmed by 6 bases and J by 5 bases, 9 bases remained unmatched. DNA for the CDR3: TGTGCCAGCAGCCCGGGACTAGCGCAGGGGGAGACCCAGTACTTC. This translates into CASSPGLAQGETQYF.

V and J are TRBV2 and TRBJ1-2; a weak D match, TRBD1 (6 bases). This CDR3 region has 15 residues. Germline assignment: CDR1 SNHLY and CDR2 FYNNEI. Deletions cut 1 base from V and 4 bases from J, with 13 bases between. This CDR3 reads CASSEDTWTVYGYTF. The CDR3 nucleotides read TGTGCCAGCAGTGAAGATACATGGACAGTCTATGGCTACACCTTC.

The CDR3 protein is CASSAPQGGGYTF. The CDR3 region has the DNA TGTGCCAGCAGCGCCCCACAGGGGGGAGGCTACACCTTC. The chain couples TRBV7-2 to TRBJ1-2; 8 bases fit TRBD1. The germline V gene has CDR1 SGHTA and CDR2 FQGNSA. V shed 5 bases, J shed 8 bases, and the junction held 7 bases outside the gene matches. The CDR3 sequence is 13 residues long.

CDR3 sequence (DNA): TGCAGCGCCGGGACTAGCGGGCTTAAGAGCTCCTACAATGAGCAGTTCTTC. Encoded protein: CSAGTSGLKSSYNEQFF. The chain couples TRBV29-1 to TRBJ2-1, with 12 bases identical to TRBD2. This CDR3 has 17 residues. Germline-derived CDR1 and CDR2 are SQVTM and ANQGSEA. Trimming removed 7 bases from V and 0 bases from J; junction bases left unmatched: 10.

This chain uses TRBV4-1 with TRBJ1-4, with a tentative D call TRBD1 (6 bases). Germline CDR1 is MGHRA and CDR2 is YSYEKL. CDR3 length: 17 amino acids. V was cut by 1 base and J by 0 bases, with 12 bases left in between. This chain's CDR3 is CASSQVTGPATNEKLFF. The CDR3 DNA is TGCGCCAGCAGCCAAGTAACAGGGCCCGCAACTAATGAAAAACTGTTTTTT.

This chain joins TRBV27 and TRBJ2-1, with 7 bases matching TRBD1. The ends lost 4 bases at V and 10 bases at J; junction bases unmatched: 13. CDR3 length: 15 amino acids. Germline V lookup: CDR1 MNHEY, CDR2 SMNVEV (reference sequence). Here the CDR3 DNA reads TGTGCCAGCAGTTGGAAACCAGGCAGGGGGAACGAGCAGTTCTTC. Its protein product is CASSWKPGRGNEQFF.

The rearrangement joins TRBV21-1 to TRBJ2-7; TRBD2, the table's D call, lacks a check against the DNA. TRBV21-1 is recorded as a pseudogene. This CDR3 spans 13 amino acids. CDR3 nucleotides: TGTGCCAGCAGCATGAGGGCGAGATACGAGCAGTACTTC. This gives the protein CASSMRARYEQYF.

This chain uses TRBV5-4 with TRBJ1-5; a weak D match, TRBD1 (6 bases). There are 14 residues in the CDR3. The germline gives CDR1 SGHNT, CDR2 YYREEE (reference sequence). V shed 0 bases and J shed 3 bases, with 7 bases lying between them. The CDR3 DNA follows: TGTGCCAGCAGCTTGGACAGGGCCAATCAGCCCCAGCATTTT. This gives the protein CASSLDRANQPQHF.

This chain links TRBV5-4 with TRBJ2-5; 8 positions match TRBD2. Germline CDR1 and CDR2: SGHNT and YYREEE (reference sequence). J was trimmed by 2 bases and V by 0 bases; bases with no gene match: 3. CDR3 length: 15 amino acids. The CDR3 coding sequence is TGTGCCAGCAGCTTGGCGGGGGGGCGTCAAGAGACCCAGTACTTC. Its translation is CASSLAGGRQETQYF.

This clone showed up just a few times. The chain is built from TRBV4-3 and TRBJ2-2, with TRBD1 matching 8 bases. J gave up 6 bases and V 4 bases, and 4 bases lay outside the gene matches. There are 14 residues in the CDR3. From germline, CDR1 is LGHNA and CDR2 YSLEER. This CDR3 reads CASSPGGEAGELFF. The CDR3 DNA follows: TGCGCCAGCAGCCCAGGGGGCGAGGCCGGGGAGCTGTTTTTT.

About this clone itself: The same CDR3 is also encoded by other DNA sequences in this sample. The rearrangement uses TRBV6-5 and TRBJ2-7; TRBD2 matches at 11 bases. CDR1 and CDR2 from the germline V gene are MNHEY and SVGAGI. The CDR3 length is 14 residues. V dropped 6 bases and J dropped 3; count of bases not matched to a gene: 4. The CDR3 nucleotides are TGTGCCAGCAGCTACGGGACTAGCGGCTACGAGCAGTACTTC. Its translation: CASSYGTSGYEQYF.

This chain links TRBV2 with TRBJ2-1, with D perhaps matching TRBD2 (6 bases). Trimming shortened V by 7 bases and J by 3 bases, and 13 bases separated the two germline ends. CDR1 SNHLY and CDR2 FYNNEI come from the germline V gene. The CDR3 is made up of 14 amino acids. The CDR3: CASKSRELYNEQFF. As DNA, the CDR3 is TGTGCCAGCAAGAGCCGGGAGCTCTACAATGAGCAGTTCTTC.